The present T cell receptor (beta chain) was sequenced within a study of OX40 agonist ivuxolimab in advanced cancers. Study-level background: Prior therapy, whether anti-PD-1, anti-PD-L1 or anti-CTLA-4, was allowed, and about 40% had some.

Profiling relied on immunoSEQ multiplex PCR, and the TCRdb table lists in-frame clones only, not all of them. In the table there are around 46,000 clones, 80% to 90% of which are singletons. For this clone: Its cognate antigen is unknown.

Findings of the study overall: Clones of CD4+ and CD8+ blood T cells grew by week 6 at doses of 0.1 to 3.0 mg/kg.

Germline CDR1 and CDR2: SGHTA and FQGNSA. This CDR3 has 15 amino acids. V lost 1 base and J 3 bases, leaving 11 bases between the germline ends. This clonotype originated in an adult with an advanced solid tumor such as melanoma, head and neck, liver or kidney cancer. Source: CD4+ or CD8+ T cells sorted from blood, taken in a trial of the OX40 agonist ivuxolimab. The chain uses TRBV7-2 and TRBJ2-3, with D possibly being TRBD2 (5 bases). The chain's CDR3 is CASSLDEGGTDTQYF. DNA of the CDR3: TGTGCCAGCAGCTTAGATGAGGGTGGGACAGATACGCAGTATTTT.